This is a list of T cell receptor beta chains from one sample in a study of blood T cell repertoires in COVID-19. Sequencing was performed with immunoSEQ multiplex PCR; in TCRdb, only in-frame clones are kept and a portion is missing. This table holds some 200,000 clones, 75% to 85% found once. Sequencing was carried out using PBMCs or T cells enriched from blood (not recorded which). These receptors were collected from a man aged 35-49 years who had recovered from COVID-19. The CDR3 runs from the conserved cysteine through the conserved F or W. Each record gives: clone size, V gene, J gene, D gene, CDR3 protein, CDR3 DNA. A D gene is named only where the DNA matches it firmly. Size values are once, few and many counts, or a class for expanded clones, and some rows have none.

clone size: .
V gene: TRBV5-1
J gene: TRBJ1-1
D gene: .
CDR3 protein: CASSLEADRVAFF
CDR3 DNA: TGCGCCAGCAGCTTGGAGGCAGACCGGGTCGCTTTCTTT

clone size: .
V gene: TRBV6-5
J gene: TRBJ2-7
D gene: TRBD1
CDR3 protein: CASSYGTETYEQYF
CDR3 DNA: TGTGCCAGCAGTTATGGGACAGAAACATACGAGCAGTACTTC

clone size: .
V gene: TRBV7-8
J gene: TRBJ1-5
D gene: .
CDR3 protein: CASSLRGNQPQHF
CDR3 DNA: TGTGCCAGCAGCTTAAGGGGAAATCAGCCCCAGCATTTT

clone size: .
V gene: TRBV6-5
J gene: TRBJ1-2
D gene: TRBD1
CDR3 protein: CASSREQGASNGYTF
CDR3 DNA: TGTGCCAGCAGCCGCGAACAGGGGGCGTCGAATGGCTACACCTTC

clone size: .
V gene: TRBV9
J gene: TRBJ1-4
D gene: TRBD1
CDR3 protein: CASSPGGQGGREKLFF
CDR3 DNA: TGTGCCAGCAGCCCCGGAGGACAGGGCGGACGTGAAAAACTGTTTTTT

clone size: .
V gene: TRBV7-2
J gene: TRBJ1-1
D gene: .
CDR3 protein: CASSLGAGGNTEAFF
CDR3 DNA: TGTGCCAGCAGCTTAGGGGCGGGTGGGAACACTGAAGCTTTCTTT

clone size: .
V gene: TRBV7-9
J gene: TRBJ2-2
D gene: .
CDR3 protein: CASSLNGNTGELFF
CDR3 DNA: TGTGCCAGCAGCTTAAACGGTAACACCGGGGAGCTGTTTTTT

clone size: .
V gene: TRBV28
J gene: TRBJ2-2
D gene: TRBD2
CDR3 protein: CASVLGGTGELFF
CDR3 DNA: TGTGCCAGCGTCTTGGGGGGGACCGGGGAGCTGTTTTTT

clone size: .
V gene: TRBV6-5
J gene: TRBJ2-5
D gene: TRBD2
CDR3 protein: CASSYSGSSGLAQYF
CDR3 DNA: TGTGCCAGCAGTTACTCGGGGTCTAGCGGGTTGGCCCAGTACTTC

clone size: .
V gene: TRBV28
J gene: TRBJ2-7
D gene: TRBD2
CDR3 protein: CASSPGGSLTYEQYF
CDR3 DNA: TGTGCCAGCAGCCCGGGGGGATCTTTGACTTACGAGCAGTACTTC

clone size: .
V gene: TRBV6-2/TRBV6-3
J gene: TRBJ2-5
D gene: .
CDR3 protein: CASSYVRGKGKETQYF
CDR3 DNA: TGTGCCAGCAGTTATGTAAGGGGGAAGGGGAAAGAGACCCAGTACTTC

clone size: .
V gene: TRBV18
J gene: TRBJ1-3
D gene: .
CDR3 protein: CASSPRRSPEDTIYF
CDR3 DNA: TGTGCCAGCTCACCACGCCGGAGCCCGGAGGACACCATATATTTT

clone size: .
V gene: TRBV5-4
J gene: TRBJ1-2
D gene: .
CDR3 protein: CASSLASGGSYGYTF
CDR3 DNA: TGTGCCAGCAGCTTGGCCAGTGGGGGCTCCTATGGCTACACCTTC

clone size: .
V gene: TRBV2
J gene: TRBJ1-2
D gene: TRBD1
CDR3 protein: CASREGQGRGYTF
CDR3 DNA: TGTGCCAGCAGAGAGGGACAGGGTCGTGGCTACACCTTC

clone size: .
V gene: TRBV28
J gene: TRBJ2-7
D gene: TRBD2
CDR3 protein: CASSPPGLAGATYEQYF
CDR3 DNA: TGTGCCAGCAGTCCCCCGGGACTAGCGGGAGCTACTTACGAGCAGTACTTC

clone size: .
V gene: TRBV7-6
J gene: TRBJ1-2
D gene: .
CDR3 protein: CASSANRDGGYTF
CDR3 DNA: TGTGCCAGCAGCGCTAACAGGGATGGTGGCTACACCTTC

clone size: .
V gene: TRBV19
J gene: TRBJ2-5
D gene: .
CDR3 protein: CASSIRETQYF
CDR3 DNA: TGTGCCAGTAGTATCCGGGAGACCCAGTACTTC

clone size: .
V gene: TRBV9
J gene: TRBJ2-5
D gene: .
CDR3 protein: CASSYPLASDSAETQYF
CDR3 DNA: TGTGCCAGCAGCTATCCACTAGCTTCCGATTCTGCAGAGACCCAGTACTTC

clone size: .
V gene: TRBV7-2
J gene: TRBJ2-5
D gene: .
CDR3 protein: CASSWRVRETQYF
CDR3 DNA: TGTGCCAGCAGCTGGAGGGTCCGAGAGACCCAGTACTTC

clone size: .
V gene: TRBV19
J gene: TRBJ1-1
D gene: TRBD1
CDR3 protein: CASSLRGRRTEAFF
CDR3 DNA: TGTGCCAGTAGCCTCAGGGGGCGACGGACTGAAGCTTTCTTT

clone size: .
V gene: TRBV11-2
J gene: TRBJ1-4
D gene: .
CDR3 protein: CASSLRQGKEKLFF
CDR3 DNA: TGTGCCAGCAGCTTACGGCAGGGGAAAGAAAAACTGTTTTTT

clone size: .
V gene: TRBV3-1/TRBV3-2
J gene: TRBJ2-2
D gene: .
CDR3 protein: CASSQDARENTGELFF
CDR3 DNA: TGTGCCAGCAGCCAAGACGCGAGGGAGAATACCGGGGAGCTGTTTTTT

clone size: .
V gene: TRBV28
J gene: TRBJ1-2
D gene: .
CDR3 protein: CASSSPSDRGLNYGYTF
CDR3 DNA: TGTGCCAGCAGTTCCCCATCCGACCGCGGGCTAAACTATGGCTACACCTTC

clone size: .
V gene: TRBV28
J gene: TRBJ2-5
D gene: .
CDR3 protein: CASGAGVETQYF
CDR3 DNA: TGTGCATCAGGGGCCGGTGTGGAGACCCAGTACTTC

clone size: .
V gene: TRBV6-5
J gene: TRBJ2-7
D gene: TRBD1
CDR3 protein: CASSYPGQIHYEQYF
CDR3 DNA: TGTGCCAGCAGTTACCCGGGACAGATACACTACGAGCAGTACTTC

clone size: .
V gene: TRBV5-6
J gene: TRBJ2-7
D gene: TRBD2
CDR3 protein: CASSLLGLAGSGEQYF
CDR3 DNA: TGTGCCAGCAGCTTACTCGGACTAGCGGGATCGGGGGAGCAGTACTTC

clone size: few
V gene: TRBV6-2/TRBV6-3
J gene: TRBJ2-3
D gene: TRBD1
CDR3 protein: CASSAGQGAFTDTQYF
CDR3 DNA: TGTGCCAGCAGTGCGGGACAGGGGGCTTTCACAGATACGCAGTATTTT

clone size: .
V gene: TRBV4-1
J gene: TRBJ2-7
D gene: TRBD2
CDR3 protein: CASSQARLAGHYEQYF
CDR3 DNA: TGCGCCAGCAGCCAAGCCCGACTAGCGGGACACTACGAGCAGTACTTC

clone size: .
V gene: TRBV2
J gene: TRBJ1-2
D gene: .
CDR3 protein: CASRFDRNYGYTF
CDR3 DNA: TGTGCCAGCAGATTCGACAGGAACTATGGCTACACCTTC

clone size: .
V gene: TRBV6-2/TRBV6-3
J gene: TRBJ1-5
D gene: .
CDR3 protein: CASSPRQGPYSNQPQHF
CDR3 DNA: TGTGCCAGCAGTCCCCGCCAGGGCCCATATAGCAATCAGCCCCAGCATTTT

clone size: .
V gene: TRBV18
J gene: TRBJ2-5
D gene: .
CDR3 protein: CASSPSTKETQYF
CDR3 DNA: TGTGCCAGCTCACCAAGCACTAAAGAGACCCAGTACTTC

clone size: .
V gene: TRBV7-9
J gene: TRBJ1-2
D gene: TRBD1
CDR3 protein: CASSLTTGGDYGYTF
CDR3 DNA: TGTGCCAGCAGCTTAACGACAGGGGGCGACTATGGCTACACCTTC

clone size: .
V gene: TRBV7-9
J gene: TRBJ2-7
D gene: .
CDR3 protein: CASSLSSGNSYEQYF
CDR3 DNA: TGTGCCAGCAGCTTAAGTTCAGGGAACTCCTACGAGCAGTACTTC

clone size: once
V gene: TRBV7-3
J gene: TRBJ2-1
D gene: TRBD2
CDR3 protein: CASSSTSGYPPNEQFF
CDR3 DNA: TGTGCCAGCAGCTCGACTAGCGGGTACCCCCCCAATGAGCAGTTCTTC

clone size: .
V gene: TRBV5-1
J gene: TRBJ2-3
D gene: TRBD1
CDR3 protein: CASSRGTGVSDTQYF
CDR3 DNA: TGCGCCAGCAGCCGAGGGACAGGGGTTTCAGATACGCAGTATTTT

clone size: .
V gene: TRBV7-8
J gene: TRBJ1-2
D gene: TRBD1
CDR3 protein: CASSLRGQDYGYTF
CDR3 DNA: TGTGCCAGCAGCTTAAGAGGACAGGACTATGGCTACACCTTC

clone size: .
V gene: TRBV7-2
J gene: TRBJ2-3
D gene: .
CDR3 protein: CASSLTLSTTQYF
CDR3 DNA: TGTGCCAGCAGCTTAACCCTTTCTACTACGCAGTATTTT

clone size: .
V gene: TRBV7-2
J gene: TRBJ1-2
D gene: .
CDR3 protein: CASSSGRGYGYTF
CDR3 DNA: TGTGCCAGCAGCTCTGGGCGGGGCTATGGCTACACCTTC

clone size: .
V gene: TRBV7-9
J gene: TRBJ1-2
D gene: TRBD1
CDR3 protein: CASSMDRVDGYTF
CDR3 DNA: TGTGCCAGCAGCATGGACAGGGTGGATGGCTACACCTTC

clone size: .
V gene: TRBV5-4
J gene: TRBJ2-3
D gene: TRBD2
CDR3 protein: CASSSDGLAGGSDTQYF
CDR3 DNA: TGTGCCAGCAGCTCCGACGGACTAGCGGGAGGCTCAGATACGCAGTATTTT